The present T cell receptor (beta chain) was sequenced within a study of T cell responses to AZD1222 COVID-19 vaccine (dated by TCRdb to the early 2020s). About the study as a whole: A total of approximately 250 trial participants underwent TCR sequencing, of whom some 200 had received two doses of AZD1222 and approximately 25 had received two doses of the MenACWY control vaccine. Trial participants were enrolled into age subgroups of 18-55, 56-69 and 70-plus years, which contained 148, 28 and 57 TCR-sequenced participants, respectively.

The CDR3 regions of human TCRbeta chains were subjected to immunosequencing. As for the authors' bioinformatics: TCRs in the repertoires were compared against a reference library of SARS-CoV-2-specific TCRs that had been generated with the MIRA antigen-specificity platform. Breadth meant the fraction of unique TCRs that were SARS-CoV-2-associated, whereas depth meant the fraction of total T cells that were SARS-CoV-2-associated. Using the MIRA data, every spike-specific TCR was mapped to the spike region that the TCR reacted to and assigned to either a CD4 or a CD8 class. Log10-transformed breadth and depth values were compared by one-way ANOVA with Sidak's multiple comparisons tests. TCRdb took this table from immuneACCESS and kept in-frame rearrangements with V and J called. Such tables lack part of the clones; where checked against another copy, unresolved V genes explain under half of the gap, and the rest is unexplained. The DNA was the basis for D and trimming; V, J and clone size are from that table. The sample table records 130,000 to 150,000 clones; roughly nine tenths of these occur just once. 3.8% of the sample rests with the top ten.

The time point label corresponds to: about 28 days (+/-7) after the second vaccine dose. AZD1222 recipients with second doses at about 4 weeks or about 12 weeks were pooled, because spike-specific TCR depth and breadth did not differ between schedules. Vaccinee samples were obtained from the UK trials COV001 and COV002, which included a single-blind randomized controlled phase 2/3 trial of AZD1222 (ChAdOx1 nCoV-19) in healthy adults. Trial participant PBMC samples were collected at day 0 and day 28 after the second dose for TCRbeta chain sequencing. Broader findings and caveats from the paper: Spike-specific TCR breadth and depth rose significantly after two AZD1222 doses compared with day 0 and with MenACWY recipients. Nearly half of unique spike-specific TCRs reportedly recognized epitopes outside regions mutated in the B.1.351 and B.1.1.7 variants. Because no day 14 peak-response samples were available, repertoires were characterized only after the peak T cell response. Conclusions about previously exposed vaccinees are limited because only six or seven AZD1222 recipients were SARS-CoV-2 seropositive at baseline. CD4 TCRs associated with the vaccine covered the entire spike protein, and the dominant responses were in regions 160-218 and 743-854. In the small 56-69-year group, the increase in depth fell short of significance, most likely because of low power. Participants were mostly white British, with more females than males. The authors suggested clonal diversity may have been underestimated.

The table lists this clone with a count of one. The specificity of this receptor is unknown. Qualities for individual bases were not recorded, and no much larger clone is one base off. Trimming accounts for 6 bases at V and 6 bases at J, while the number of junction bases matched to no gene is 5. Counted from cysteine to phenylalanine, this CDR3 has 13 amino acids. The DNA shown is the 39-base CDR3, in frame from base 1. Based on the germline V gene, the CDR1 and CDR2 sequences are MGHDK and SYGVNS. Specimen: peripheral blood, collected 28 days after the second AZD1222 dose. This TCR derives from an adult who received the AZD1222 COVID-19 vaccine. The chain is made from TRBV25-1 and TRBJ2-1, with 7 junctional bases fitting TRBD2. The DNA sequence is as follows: TGTGCCAGCAGGGATAGCGGGCGCAATGAGCAGTTCTTC. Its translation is CASRDSGRNEQFF.